Listed here are 10 T cell receptor beta chains from one sample, sequenced in a study of neurological immune-mediated disorders. TCRdb used MiXCR to reprocess the 5' RACE reads, holding one entry per CDR3 protein. The table shows tens of thousands of distinct CDR3 sequences, with approximately 3.5% occurring only once. The specimen was PBMCs. The receptors were sampled from a woman aged 45-65 years with multiple sclerosis.

This clonotype was counted many times. This sequence joins TRBV7-9 and TRBJ2-4, with TRBD1 as a possible D gene (5 bases). The CDR3 extends over 15 amino acids. Germline-derived CDR1 and CDR2 are SEHNR and FQNEAQ (reference sequence). Trimming cost V 4 bases and J 9 bases, with 19 bases left between them. The CDR3 loop is CASSWVETSGRIQYF. The CDR3 DNA is TGTGCCAGCAGCTGGGTGGAGACCTCAGGGCGCATTCAGTACTTC.

This clonotype has ten or more counts. This chain links TRBV12-3 or TRBV12-4 with TRBJ2-7; the match to TRBD1 covers 8 bases. Germline trimming cut 5 bases from V and 3 bases from J; bases unmatched to any gene: 9. CDR3 length: 15 amino acids. CDR3 coding DNA: TGTGCCAGCAGTCAGGACAGGGCTCCCCTCTACGAGCAGTACTTC. Amino acid sequence: CASSQDRAPLYEQYF.

At least ten counts were recorded for this clonotype. The V and J genes are TRBV7-9 and TRBJ2-2; D remains unclear. This CDR3 spans 13 amino acids. V lost 4 bases to trimming and J lost 8 bases, with 11 bases between them. Germline V gives CDR1 SEHNR, CDR2 FQNEAQ (reference sequence). The CDR3 protein is CASSSLVRGELFF. CDR3 sequence (DNA): TGTGCCAGCAGCTCCTTAGTCCGGGGGGAGCTGTTTTTT.

In the case of this clonotype: This may stem from a read error, because a much larger clone lies one nucleotide away. The rearrangement links TRBV6-6 to TRBJ2-5; 7 positions agree with TRBD2. The length of the CDR3 is 16 residues. Germline V gene lookup returns CDR1 MNHNY and CDR2 SVGAGI (reference sequence). The CDR3 sequence is CASSLGHGGTQETRYF. DNA of the CDR3: TGTGCCAGCAGTTTAGGCCACGGGGGGACCCAAGAGACCCGGTACTTC.

This clonotype was counted ten times or more. CDR3 protein: CASSLEPGRGYGYTF. The CDR3 nucleotides read TGCGCCAGCAGCTTGGAGCCGGGGAGAGGCTATGGCTACACCTTC. The gene calls are TRBV5-1 and TRBJ1-2; D gene uncertain. CDR3 length equals 15 residues. From germline, CDR1 is SGHRS and CDR2 YFSETQ. Trimming left V 0 bases short and J 4 bases short, with 13 bases between.

The table lists this clonotype with many counts. V is TRBV29-1 and J is TRBJ2-1; the D gene is possibly TRBD2 (7 bases). The CDR3 covers 12 residues. The germline CDR1 and CDR2 sequences are SQVTM and ANQGSEA. V lost 4 bases, J lost 5 bases, and 9 bases lay in between. Here the CDR3 DNA reads TGCAGCGTTGGGGGGGGGCACAATGAGCAGTTCTTC. Protein sequence: CSVGGGHNEQFF.

As regards this clonotype: Its ends do not fully match the called genes, so a read error is possible. Here the CDR3 reads CASSQVLTGGGTGEMFF. As DNA, the CDR3 is TGCGCCAGCAGCCAAGTTCTGACAGGGGGGGGAACCGGGGAGATGTTTTTT. The genes are TRBV4-3 and TRBJ2-2; TRBD1 agrees at 9 bases. The V gene's germline CDR1 is LGHNA and CDR2 YSLEER. This CDR3 is built from 17 residues.

This clonotype was seen at least ten times. V is TRBV5-1 and J is TRBJ2-3, with 8 bases aligning to TRBD1. This CDR3 has 15 residues. The V gene end was trimmed by 4 bases and the J gene end by 4 bases; junction bases not matched to a gene: 8. Germline V gene data show CDR1 as SGHRS and CDR2 as YFSETQ. CDR3 region: CASSPLRDRSDTQYF. CDR3 sequence (DNA): TGCGCCAGCAGCCCACTTCGGGACAGGTCAGATACGCAGTATTTT. Looking up the rest from reference TRBV5-1 and TRBJ2-3 gives the full variable domain: KAGVTQTPRYLIKTRGQQVTLSCSPISGHRSVSWYQQTPGQGLQFLFEYFSETQRNKGNFPGRFSGRQFSNSRSEMNVSTLELGDSALYLCASSPLRDRSDTQYFGPGTRLTVL.

This clonotype was counted at least ten times. The V call is TRBV20-1, the J call TRBJ1-2; D is ambiguous. The CDR3 totals 15 residues. Germline CDR1 is DFQATT and CDR2 is SNEGSKA (reference sequence). V gave up 0 bases and J gave up 2 bases, with 13 bases separating them. The CDR3 region has the DNA TGCAGTGCTAGAGATTATCAGACGAAAAACTATGGCTACACCTTC. Translation gives CSARDYQTKNYGYTF.

This clonotype was counted between two and nine times. Since a much larger clone is just one base distant, this may be a read error. The chain has TRBV4-2 and TRBJ2-5; the match to TRBD2 covers 7 bases. The CDR3 contains 15 residues. CDR1 is LGHNA, CDR2 YNFKEQ, per germline. The CDR3 sequence: CASSPLGVARENQYF. The CDR3 DNA is TGTGCCAGCAGCCCCCTGGGGGTAGCGCGGGAGAACCAGTACTTC.